The rows below give T cell receptor beta chains drawn from one sample of a study of type 1 regulatory T cells. No antigen has been identified for these receptors. TCRdb fed the reads into MiXCR, producing one record per CDR3 protein. The sample lists about 65,000 distinct CDR3 sequences; more than 45% were seen once. Sample: cultured non-Tr1 T cells, either the whole culture or a sorted T cell fraction (not recorded which). The receptor set was obtained from a human donor in good health. CDR3s include the opening cysteine and the closing phenylalanine or tryptophan. A D gene is named only where the DNA matches it firmly. Clone size is shown for a subset of rows, as once, few, many or a class of expanded clone.

size	V	J	D	DNA	CDR3
.	TRBV10-2	TRBJ2-1	TRBD1	TGCGCCAGCAGTCGGGACAGGGTGTTCTTC	CASSRDRVFF
.	TRBV19	TRBJ2-1	.	TGTGCCAGTAGTTGGGGCCGCACTAACAATGAGCAGTTCTTC	CASSWGRTNNEQFF
.	TRBV24-1	TRBJ2-3	.	TGTGCCACCCGGAGCAGAAAAGGGGGGGGAGATACGCAGTATTTT	CATRSRKGGGDTQYF
.	TRBV9	TRBJ1-2	TRBD1	TGTGCCAGCAGCGCGGACGACAGGGGGTACTATGGCTACACCTTC	CASSADDRGYYGYTF
.	TRBV20-1	TRBJ1-1	TRBD1	TGCAGTGCTACCGGGACAGGGGCGAACACTGAAGCTTTCTTT	CSATGTGANTEAFF
few	TRBV18	TRBJ2-1	.	TGTGCCAGCTGCACGGGCTTGGATGAGCAGTTCTTC	CASCTGLDEQFF
.	TRBV12-3/TRBV12-4	TRBJ2-5	.	TGTGCCAGCAGTTTCACGGGCGGACCCCAAGAGACCCAGTACTTC	CASSFTGGPQETQYF
.	TRBV12-3/TRBV12-4	TRBJ2-7	.	TGTGCCAGCACCCCATACGAGGGTCCCCCCAGTGAGCAGTACTTC	CASTPYEGPPSEQYF
.	TRBV12-3/TRBV12-4	TRBJ1-1	.	TGTGCCAGCAGTTCTAGGGGGGGGGTGAACACTGAAGCTTTCTTT	CASSSRGGVNTEAFF
.	TRBV5-4	TRBJ2-2	.	TGTGCCAGCAGCTTGGGTAGCGGAGCGAACACCGGGGAGCTGTTTTTT	CASSLGSGANTGELFF
.	TRBV27	TRBJ1-1	.	TGTGCCAGCAGTTTATTCAGGGCGAACACTGAAGCTTTCTTT	CASSLFRANTEAFF
few	TRBV11-3	TRBJ1-1	.	TGTGCCAGCAGCCGGGGCCGTGGCAGAGGGTCGGACACTGAAGCTTTCTTT	CASSRGRGRGSDTEAFF
.	TRBV12-3/TRBV12-4	TRBJ2-3	.	TGTGCCAGCAGTGTACAGGGAAGGGTCACAGATACGCAGTATTTT	CASSVQGRVTDTQYF
.	TRBV11-1	TRBJ2-5	.	TGTGCCAGCAGCTTCGATCCACTAGCAGCCACGACCCAGTACTTC	CASSFDPLAATTQYF
.	TRBV12-3/TRBV12-4	TRBJ2-3	TRBD2	TGTGCCAGCAGCCCAAAGACTAGCGGGGGAGAAGATACGCAGTATTTT	CASSPKTSGGEDTQYF
.	TRBV20-1	TRBJ2-3	TRBD1	TGCAGTGCTAGATACAGGGGGTCAGATACGCAGTATTTT	CSARYRGSDTQYF
.	TRBV5-1	TRBJ2-1	.	TGCGCCAGCAGCCAAATTCAGGCAAATGAGCAGTTCTTC	CASSQIQANEQFF
.	TRBV2	TRBJ2-1	TRBD1	TGTGCCAGCAGGGGCAGGGGGTCCTACAATGAGCAGTTCTTC	CASRGRGSYNEQFF
.	TRBV5-1	TRBJ2-6	.	TGCGCCAGCAGCTTGGGGGTCGCTGGGGCCAACGTCCTGACTTTC	CASSLGVAGANVLTF
.	TRBV19	TRBJ2-7	.	TGTGCCAGTAGCAGCGGGACAGGAGGAAACTACGAGCAGTACTTC	CASSSGTGGNYEQYF
.	TRBV20-1	TRBJ2-2	.	TGCAGTGCTAGAAAGAGGATCGCGAACACCGGGGAGCTGTTTTTT	CSARKRIANTGELFF
.	TRBV19	TRBJ2-3	.	TGTGCCAGCACAGGGCGGGATACGCAGTATTTT	CASTGRDTQYF
.	TRBV7-6	TRBJ2-1	TRBD2	TGTGCCAGCAGCTTAGCGCTCGGGGGGGCCGTATACAATGAGCAGTTCTTC	CASSLALGGAVYNEQFF
.	TRBV5-4	TRBJ2-2	.	TGTGCCAGCAGCCATGCGATCGGGTCCCACACCGGGGAGCTGTTTTTT	CASSHAIGSHTGELFF
.	TRBV7-8	TRBJ1-5	.	TGTGCCGTTGGAGGGGGGCGCGGGTCGAATCAGCCCCAGCATTTT	CAVGGGRGSNQPQHF
many	TRBV7-9	TRBJ2-7	.	TGTGCCAGCAGCTTTGGAAGCTCCTACGAGCAGTACTTC	CASSFGSSYEQYF
.	TRBV18	TRBJ1-1	.	TGTGCCAGCTCACTTAATAGGGCCTTCGACACTGAAGCTTTCTTT	CASSLNRAFDTEAFF
.	TRBV7-9	TRBJ2-1	TRBD2	TGTGCCAGCAGCTTAGGGGCTACTAGCGGGGGGGCAGAGGAGCAGTTCTTC	CASSLGATSGGAEEQFF
few	TRBV5-1	TRBJ1-1	TRBD1	TGCGCCAGCAGCTTAACAACAGGGGTTAAGGACACTGAAGCTTTCTTT	CASSLTTGVKDTEAFF
.	TRBV10-3	TRBJ2-1	.	TGTGCCATCAAGGCTCCCGGGAATGAGCAGTTCTTC	CAIKAPGNEQFF
few	TRBV12-3/TRBV12-4	TRBJ1-5	.	TGTGCCAGCAGCCCAGACGGACAAAATCAGCCCCAGCATTTT	CASSPDGQNQPQHF
.	TRBV12-3/TRBV12-4	TRBJ1-2	.	TGTGCCAGCAGTTTAGCGGGGGGTTGGAGCTACACCTTC	CASSLAGGWSYTF
.	TRBV6-5	TRBJ1-3	.	TGTGCCAGCACCGACAGCCTCTCTGGAAACACCATATATTTT	CASTDSLSGNTIYF
.	TRBV9	TRBJ1-2	TRBD1	TGTGCCAGCAGCACACTCCGGGACAGGCAAGGATACACCTTC	CASSTLRDRQGYTF
.	TRBV20-1	TRBJ2-5	TRBD2	TGCAGTGCTTGGGGGAGGGGCGGGGAGACCCAGTACTTC	CSAWGRGGETQYF
.	TRBV4-1	TRBJ2-1	.	TGCGCCAGCAGCCAAGAGTGGCAGGCCTACAATGAGCAGTTCTTC	CASSQEWQAYNEQFF
.	TRBV5-4	TRBJ2-1	.	TGTGCCAGCAGCCCGGGACGGAACTACAATGAGCAGTTCTTC	CASSPGRNYNEQFF
.	TRBV24-1	TRBJ2-1	TRBD2	TGTGCCGAAAACCACGGTGCGGGGGGGGTCCACAATGAGCAGTTCTTC	CAENHGAGGVHNEQFF
.	TRBV2	TRBJ1-1	.	TGTGCCAGCAGCCCCCCCAGGGTAATAACTGAAGCTTTCTTT	CASSPPRVITEAFF
.	TRBV24-1	TRBJ1-2	.	TGTGCCACCAGTGACTCAGGGTTGGGGAGCTATGGCTACACCTTC	CATSDSGLGSYGYTF
.	TRBV2	TRBJ1-6	.	TGTGCCAGCAGTGTGGAACAGCGGTCCTATAATTCACCCCTCCACTTT	CASSVEQRSYNSPLHF
few	TRBV12-3/TRBV12-4	TRBJ1-1	TRBD1	TGTGCCAGCAGTCCGGGACAGGGGTACACTGAAGCTTTCTTT	CASSPGQGYTEAFF
.	TRBV6-5	TRBJ2-5	TRBD1	TGTGCCAGCAGTTTGGGACAGGGAACAGGAGAGACCCAGTACTTC	CASSLGQGTGETQYF
.	TRBV7-9	TRBJ2-7	TRBD2	TGTGCCAGTGGGTCTAGCGGGGGGTACGAGCAGTACTTC	CASGSSGGYEQYF